These T cell receptor beta chains were read from a single sample in a study of cytomegalovirus exposure and HLA in healthy donors. Profiled with immunoSEQ multiplex PCR; TCRdb holds only in-frame clones, not every one. The table lists under 200,000 clones, around 68% of them singletons, with 2.8% in the top ten. Input material: PBMCs. Receptor source: a woman between 40 and 50 years old in good health and CMV-seropositive. Each CDR3 is given with its conserved first and last residue. Each record gives: V gene, D gene, J gene, clone size, CDR3 protein, CDR3 DNA. The D gene is left open where the match is weak. A clone size is listed for some rows: how often the clone was seen (once, few, many), or a class if it is expanded.

V gene: TRBV10-3; D gene: TRBD2; J gene: TRBJ2-1; clone size: few; CDR3 protein: CAISELAGGDNEQFF; CDR3 DNA: TGTGCCATCAGTGAACTAGCGGGGGGAGACAATGAGCAGTTCTTC
V gene: TRBV28; D gene: TRBD1; J gene: TRBJ2-6; clone size: .; CDR3 protein: CASSAYKGTAGANVLTF; CDR3 DNA: TGTGCCAGCAGTGCCTACAAAGGGACAGCTGGGGCCAACGTCCTGACTTTC
V gene: TRBV5-1; D gene: .; J gene: TRBJ1-5; clone size: .; CDR3 protein: CASSSGLGNQPQHF; CDR3 DNA: TGCGCCAGCAGCTCAGGACTAGGCAATCAGCCCCAGCATTTT
V gene: TRBV28; D gene: TRBD2; J gene: TRBJ2-3; clone size: .; CDR3 protein: CASSWGGPTDTQYF; CDR3 DNA: TGTGCCAGCAGTTGGGGGGGTCCCACAGATACGCAGTATTTT
V gene: TRBV6-5; D gene: .; J gene: TRBJ1-1; clone size: .; CDR3 protein: CASSSGTKAFF; CDR3 DNA: TGTGCCAGCAGTTCCGGGACTAAGGCTTTCTTT
V gene: TRBV27; D gene: TRBD2; J gene: TRBJ2-1; clone size: .; CDR3 protein: CASSGTSGGHNEQFF; CDR3 DNA: TGTGCCAGCAGTGGCACTAGCGGGGGACACAATGAGCAGTTCTTC
V gene: TRBV27; D gene: TRBD2; J gene: TRBJ2-2; clone size: few; CDR3 protein: CASSSNSGRATGELFF; CDR3 DNA: TGTGCCAGCAGTTCAAATAGCGGGAGGGCGACCGGGGAGCTGTTTTTT
V gene: TRBV15; D gene: .; J gene: TRBJ1-2; clone size: .; CDR3 protein: CATGWGREVYGYTF; CDR3 DNA: TGTGCCACCGGTTGGGGCAGGGAGGTATATGGCTACACCTTC
V gene: TRBV5-1; D gene: .; J gene: TRBJ2-3; clone size: .; CDR3 protein: CASSFRSSTDTQYF; CDR3 DNA: TGCGCCAGCAGCTTCCGGAGTAGCACAGATACGCAGTATTTT
V gene: TRBV6-1; D gene: .; J gene: TRBJ1-5; clone size: .; CDR3 protein: CASSPGGSSNQPQNF; CDR3 DNA: TGTGCCAGCAGCCCGGGGGGTTCTAGCAATCAGCCCCAGAATTTT
V gene: TRBV5-1; D gene: .; J gene: TRBJ2-7; clone size: .; CDR3 protein: CASSLGPTGYEQYF; CDR3 DNA: TGCGCCAGCAGCTTGGGACCGACAGGCTACGAGCAGTACTTC
V gene: TRBV10-3; D gene: TRBD2; J gene: TRBJ2-7; clone size: once; CDR3 protein: CAITPGLAGYEQYF; CDR3 DNA: TGTGCCATCACTCCGGGACTAGCGGGGTACGAGCAGTACTTC
V gene: TRBV7-3; D gene: .; J gene: TRBJ1-3; clone size: .; CDR3 protein: CASSLQAGPGNTIYF; CDR3 DNA: TGTGCCAGCAGCTTACAAGCGGGGCCTGGAAACACCATATATTTT
V gene: TRBV7-9; D gene: TRBD2; J gene: TRBJ2-1; clone size: .; CDR3 protein: CASSFSSGGENEQFF; CDR3 DNA: TGTGCCAGCAGCTTTTCTAGCGGGGGTGAGAATGAGCAGTTCTTC
V gene: TRBV18; D gene: .; J gene: TRBJ1-2; clone size: .; CDR3 protein: CASSDYRDGYTF; CDR3 DNA: TGTGCCAGCTCAGACTACAGGGATGGCTACACCTTC
V gene: TRBV5-1; D gene: .; J gene: TRBJ2-5; clone size: few; CDR3 protein: CASSSERVQETQYF; CDR3 DNA: TGTGCCAGCAGCTCGGAGCGGGTTCAAGAGACCCAGTACTTC
V gene: TRBV19; D gene: TRBD2; J gene: TRBJ2-7; clone size: .; CDR3 protein: CASNMETSGRAHNYEQYF; CDR3 DNA: TGTGCCAGTAATATGGAGACTAGCGGGAGGGCTCATAACTACGAGCAGTACTTC
V gene: TRBV25-1; D gene: TRBD1; J gene: TRBJ1-1; clone size: .; CDR3 protein: CASSSLGQGDTEAFF; CDR3 DNA: TGTGCCAGCAGTTCTTTGGGACAGGGGGACACTGAAGCTTTCTTT
V gene: TRBV28; D gene: .; J gene: TRBJ1-2; clone size: .; CDR3 protein: CASSITSFNYGYTF; CDR3 DNA: TGTGCCAGCAGCATCACATCCTTTAACTATGGCTACACCTTC
V gene: TRBV18; D gene: .; J gene: TRBJ2-3; clone size: once; CDR3 protein: CASSPLRSTDTQYF; CDR3 DNA: TGTGCCAGCTCACCACTGAGGAGCACAGATACGCAGTATTTT
V gene: TRBV7-3; D gene: .; J gene: TRBJ1-1; clone size: few; CDR3 protein: CASSLTRQQNTEAFF; CDR3 DNA: TGTGCCAGCAGCTTAACGCGGCAGCAGAACACTGAAGCTTTCTTT
V gene: TRBV7-2; D gene: TRBD1; J gene: TRBJ2-5; clone size: .; CDR3 protein: CASSLHRQGWATQYF; CDR3 DNA: TGTGCCAGCAGCTTACACCGACAGGGATGGGCGACCCAGTACTTC
V gene: TRBV5-1; D gene: TRBD1; J gene: TRBJ2-2; clone size: few; CDR3 protein: CASSLRQGDTGELFF; CDR3 DNA: TGCGCCAGCAGCTTGCGACAGGGTGACACCGGGGAGCTGTTTTTT
V gene: TRBV6-5; D gene: .; J gene: TRBJ1-1; clone size: few; CDR3 protein: CASSYRGNTEAFF; CDR3 DNA: TGTGCCAGCAGTTACAGGGGGAACACTGAAGCTTTCTTT
V gene: TRBV5-6; D gene: .; J gene: TRBJ1-1; clone size: .; CDR3 protein: CASSLDGSGGLGNTEAFF; CDR3 DNA: TGTGCCAGCAGCTTGGACGGATCGGGGGGGCTCGGGAACACTGAAGCTTTCTTT
V gene: TRBV7-9; D gene: .; J gene: TRBJ2-5; clone size: .; CDR3 protein: CASSPPQGGQETQYF; CDR3 DNA: TGTGCCAGCAGCCCCCCTCAGGGAGGCCAAGAGACCCAGTACTTC
V gene: TRBV19; D gene: TRBD2; J gene: TRBJ2-1; clone size: .; CDR3 protein: CASSNSGNEQFF; CDR3 DNA: TGTGCCAGTAGTAATAGCGGGAATGAGCAGTTCTTC
V gene: TRBV6-5; D gene: TRBD1; J gene: TRBJ2-2; clone size: .; CDR3 protein: CASSSRDRGSYGELFF; CDR3 DNA: TGTGCCAGCAGTTCCCGGGACAGGGGTTCGTACGGGGAGCTGTTTTTT
V gene: TRBV7-2; D gene: TRBD1; J gene: TRBJ2-1; clone size: .; CDR3 protein: CASSLDRDSSWNEQFF; CDR3 DNA: TGTGCCAGCAGCTTAGACCGGGACAGTTCCTGGAATGAGCAGTTCTTC
V gene: TRBV7-2; D gene: .; J gene: TRBJ1-1; clone size: .; CDR3 protein: CASSSKAGAFEAFF; CDR3 DNA: TGTGCCAGCAGCTCCAAGGCGGGCGCCTTTGAAGCTTTCTTT
V gene: TRBV19; D gene: TRBD1; J gene: TRBJ2-1; clone size: .; CDR3 protein: CASSIRARTGGNEQFF; CDR3 DNA: TGTGCCAGTAGTATACGAGCTCGGACAGGGGGCAATGAGCAGTTCTTC
V gene: TRBV27; D gene: .; J gene: TRBJ2-5; clone size: .; CDR3 protein: CASSFSRNRFEQYF; CDR3 DNA: TGTGCCAGCAGTTTCAGCAGGAATCGTTTTGAGCAGTACTTC
V gene: TRBV28; D gene: .; J gene: TRBJ2-5; clone size: .; CDR3 protein: CASRTPGQGETQYF; CDR3 DNA: TGTGCCAGCAGGACTCCGGGACAAGGAGAGACCCAGTACTTC
V gene: TRBV27; D gene: TRBD2; J gene: TRBJ2-1; clone size: .; CDR3 protein: CASSPLPLVAGGNEQFF; CDR3 DNA: TGTGCCAGCAGTCCCTTACCACTAGTGGCGGGGGGGAATGAGCAGTTCTTC
V gene: TRBV2; D gene: .; J gene: TRBJ2-7; clone size: .; CDR3 protein: CASSEYRKGYEQYF; CDR3 DNA: TGTGCCAGCAGTGAATATCGCAAGGGGTACGAGCAGTACTTC
V gene: TRBV5-1; D gene: .; J gene: TRBJ2-5; clone size: .; CDR3 protein: CASSLRTVQETQYF; CDR3 DNA: TGCGCCAGCAGCTTAAGGACAGTCCAAGAGACCCAGTACTTC
V gene: TRBV19; D gene: .; J gene: TRBJ2-7; clone size: .; CDR3 protein: CASSSSSVPNYEQYF; CDR3 DNA: TGTGCCAGTAGTAGCTCTAGCGTTCCTAACTACGAGCAGTACTTC
V gene: TRBV7-2; D gene: .; J gene: TRBJ1-5; clone size: .; CDR3 protein: CASSSLGGSNQPQHF; CDR3 DNA: TGTGCCAGCAGCAGCCTAGGGGGTAGCAATCAGCCCCAGCATTTT